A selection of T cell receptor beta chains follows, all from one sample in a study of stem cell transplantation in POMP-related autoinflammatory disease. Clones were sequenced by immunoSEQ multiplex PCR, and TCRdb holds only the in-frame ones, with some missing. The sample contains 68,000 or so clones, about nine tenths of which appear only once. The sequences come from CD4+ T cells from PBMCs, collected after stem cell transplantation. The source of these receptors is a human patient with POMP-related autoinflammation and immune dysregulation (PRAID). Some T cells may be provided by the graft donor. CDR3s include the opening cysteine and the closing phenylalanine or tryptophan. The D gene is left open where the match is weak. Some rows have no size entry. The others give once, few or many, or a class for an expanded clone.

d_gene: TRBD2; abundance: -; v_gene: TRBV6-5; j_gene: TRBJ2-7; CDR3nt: TGTGCCAGCAGAAGACTAGCGGGAACCTACGAGCAGTACTTC; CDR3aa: CASRRLAGTYEQYF
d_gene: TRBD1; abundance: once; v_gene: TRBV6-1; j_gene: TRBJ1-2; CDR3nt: TGTGCCAGCAGTGAAGGGATTCAGGGGGCAGGTGGTGGCTACACCTTC; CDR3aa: CASSEGIQGAGGGYTF
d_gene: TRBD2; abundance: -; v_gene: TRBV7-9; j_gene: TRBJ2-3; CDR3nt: TGTGCCAGCAGCTTAGATTTTCTAGCGGGGGTCATGGATACGCAGTATTTT; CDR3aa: CASSLDFLAGVMDTQYF
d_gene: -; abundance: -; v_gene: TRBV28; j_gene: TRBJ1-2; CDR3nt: TGTGCCAGCAGTCCCCTTCCTGTCGGCTACACCTTC; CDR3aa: CASSPLPVGYTF
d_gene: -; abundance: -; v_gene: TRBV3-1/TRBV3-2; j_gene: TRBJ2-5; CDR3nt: TGTGCCAGCAGCCAAGGGTGGGTTCAAGAGACCCAGTACTTC; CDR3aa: CASSQGWVQETQYF
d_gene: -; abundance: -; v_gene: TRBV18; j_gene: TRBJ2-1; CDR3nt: TGTGCCAGCTCACCTTACAATGAGCAGTTCTTC; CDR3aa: CASSPYNEQFF
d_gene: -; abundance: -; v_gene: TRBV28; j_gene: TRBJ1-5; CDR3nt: TGTGCCAGCAGTTTACCGGGTAATCAGCCCCAGCATTTT; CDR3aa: CASSLPGNQPQHF
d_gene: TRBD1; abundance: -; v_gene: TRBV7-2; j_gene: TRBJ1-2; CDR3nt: TGTGCCAGCAGCTTCCGGACAGGCAACTATGGCTACACCTTC; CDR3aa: CASSFRTGNYGYTF
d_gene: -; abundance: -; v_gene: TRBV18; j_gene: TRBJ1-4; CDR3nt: TGTGCCAGCTCACCACCCCGGCTCCCTACGGGGAATGAAAAACTGTTTTTT; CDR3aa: CASSPPRLPTGNEKLFF
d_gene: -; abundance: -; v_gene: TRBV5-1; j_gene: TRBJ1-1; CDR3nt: TGCGCCAGCAGCTTCGACTCCGGTTACACTGAAGCTTTCTTT; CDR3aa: CASSFDSGYTEAFF
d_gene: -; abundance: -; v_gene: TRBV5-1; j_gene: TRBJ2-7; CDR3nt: TGCGCCAGCAGCTTGGGCGGTCCGGTCCCGGGGGACGAGCAGTACTTC; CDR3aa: CASSLGGPVPGDEQYF
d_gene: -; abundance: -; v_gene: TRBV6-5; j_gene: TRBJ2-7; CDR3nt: TGTGCCAGCAGTTCCCCCACCGGCTACGAGCAGTACTTC; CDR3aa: CASSSPTGYEQYF
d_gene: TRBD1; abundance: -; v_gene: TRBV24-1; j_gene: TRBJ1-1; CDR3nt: TGTGCCACCAGTGAACAGGGGGGGGCTGAAGCTTTCTTT; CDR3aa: CATSEQGGAEAFF
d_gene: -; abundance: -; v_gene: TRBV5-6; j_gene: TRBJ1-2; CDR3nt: TGTGCCAGCAGCGACACCCAGGTGGTAAAGGGCTACACCTTC; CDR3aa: CASSDTQVVKGYTF
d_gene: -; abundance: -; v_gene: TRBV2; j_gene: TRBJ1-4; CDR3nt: TGTGCCAGCAGTGATATCGAGGGCTTGGAAAAACTGTTTTTT; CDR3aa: CASSDIEGLEKLFF
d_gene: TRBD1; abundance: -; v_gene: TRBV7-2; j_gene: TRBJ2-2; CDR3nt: TGTGCCAGCAGCTTAGGCGGACAGGCGAACACCGGGGAGCTGTTTTTT; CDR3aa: CASSLGGQANTGELFF
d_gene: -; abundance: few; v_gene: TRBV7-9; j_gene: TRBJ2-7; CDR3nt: TGTGCCAGCAGCTTTCCAGCCCTAAGCGGGTCTTCCTACGAGCAGTACTTC; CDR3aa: CASSFPALSGSSYEQYF
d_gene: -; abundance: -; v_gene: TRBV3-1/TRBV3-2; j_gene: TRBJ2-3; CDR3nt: TGTGCCAGCAGCCAAGATCCGGGCGAGGCAGATACGCAGTATTTT; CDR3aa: CASSQDPGEADTQYF
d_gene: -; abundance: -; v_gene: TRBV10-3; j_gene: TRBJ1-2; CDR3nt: TGTGCCATCAAGTTAACAGATCGGGGCTACACCTTC; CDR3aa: CAIKLTDRGYTF
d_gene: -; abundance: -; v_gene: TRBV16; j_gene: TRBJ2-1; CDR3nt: TGTGCCAGCAGCCAATCCACCCAGGGGCATGATGAGCAGTTCTTC; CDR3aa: CASSQSTQGHDEQFF
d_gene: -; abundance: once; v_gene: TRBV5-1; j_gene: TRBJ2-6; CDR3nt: TGCGCCAGCAGCTTGGAGGGACCTGGGGCCAACGTCCTGACTTTC; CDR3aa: CASSLEGPGANVLTF
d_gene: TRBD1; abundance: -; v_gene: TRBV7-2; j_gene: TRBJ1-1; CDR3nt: TGTGCCAGCAGCTTAGCCCCCAGACAGGGAGGGACTGAAGCTTTCTTT; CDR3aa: CASSLAPRQGGTEAFF
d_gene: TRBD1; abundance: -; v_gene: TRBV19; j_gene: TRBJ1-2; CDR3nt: TGTGCCAGTAGTAGCACAGGGGGCAGTTACTATGGCTACACCTTC; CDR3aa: CASSSTGGSYYGYTF
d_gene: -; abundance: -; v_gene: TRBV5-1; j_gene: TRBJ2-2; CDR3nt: TGCGCCAGCAGCGAGGACGGATACACCGGGGAGCTGTTTTTT; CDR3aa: CASSEDGYTGELFF
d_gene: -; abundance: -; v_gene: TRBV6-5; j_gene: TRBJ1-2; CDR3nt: TGTGCCAGCAGGGGGGTTAACTATGGCTACACCTTC; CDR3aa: CASRGVNYGYTF
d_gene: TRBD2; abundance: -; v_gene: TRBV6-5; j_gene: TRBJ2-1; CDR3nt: TGTGCCAGCAGCTACTCTAACTTTAGACTAGCAGTACTGTTCTTC; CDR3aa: CASSYSNFRLAVLFF
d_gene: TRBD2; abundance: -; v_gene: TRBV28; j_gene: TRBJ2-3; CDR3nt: TGTGCCAGCAGCTCCCCCCCTAGCGGGGTCACAGATACGCAGTATTTT; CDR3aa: CASSSPPSGVTDTQYF
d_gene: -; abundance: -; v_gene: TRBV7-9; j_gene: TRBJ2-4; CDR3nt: TGTGCCAGCAGCTTAGGGGCCATTGCCAAAAACATTCAGTACTTC; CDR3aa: CASSLGAIAKNIQYF
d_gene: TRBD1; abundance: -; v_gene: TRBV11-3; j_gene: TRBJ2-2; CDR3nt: TGTGCCAGCAGCCCAGGGACAGACACCGGGGAGCTGTTTTTT; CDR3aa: CASSPGTDTGELFF
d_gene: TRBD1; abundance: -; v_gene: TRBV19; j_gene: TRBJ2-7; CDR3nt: TGTGCCAGTAGTATTAACAGGGGAAACTACGAGCAGTACTTC; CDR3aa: CASSINRGNYEQYF
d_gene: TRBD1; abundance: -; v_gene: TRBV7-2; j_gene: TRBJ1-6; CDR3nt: TGTGCCAGCAGGCAGACAGGGGCCAGGTCACCCCTCCACTTT; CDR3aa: CASRQTGARSPLHF
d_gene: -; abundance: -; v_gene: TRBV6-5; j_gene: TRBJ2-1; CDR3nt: TGTGCCAGCAGTCCGAGACTAGGACAGTATGAGCAGTTCTTC; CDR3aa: CASSPRLGQYEQFF
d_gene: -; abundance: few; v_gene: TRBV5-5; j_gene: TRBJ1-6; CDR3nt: TGTGCCAGCAGCTTGCAGTTGAGTGGACCTATCTATAATTCACCCCTCCACTTT; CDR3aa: CASSLQLSGPIYNSPLHF
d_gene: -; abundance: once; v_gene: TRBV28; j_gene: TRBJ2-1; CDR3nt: TGTGCCAGCAGTTCTGACAGTCCGGAGCAGTTCTTC; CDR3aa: CASSSDSPEQFF